The 20 T cell receptor beta chains listed next were all sequenced from one sample in a study of blood T cells in healthy people across ages. It was with a sample-barcoded 5' primer and a J-beta primer mix that a second PCR of roughly 7 to 12 cycles was run. TCRdb reprocessed the 5' RACE reads via MiXCR and lists one record per CDR3 protein. Here the sample spans around 620,000 distinct CDR3 sequences, 25% to 30% being singletons. Sequencing was done on a sample of blood. The receptors here all came from a woman between 70 and 85 years old in good health.

CDR3 protein: CASSPTGDKNIQYF. In DNA, the CDR3 is TGTGCCAGCAGTCCCACAGGTGACAAAAACATTCAGTACTTC. The chain recombines TRBV6-5 with TRBJ2-4; D is possibly TRBD1 (5 bases). This CDR3 is 14 amino acids long. Trimming pared 5 bases from V and 3 bases from J, leaving 11 bases between. Germline loops: CDR1 MNHEY, CDR2 SVGAGI.

Regarding this clonotype: One end of the junction is discordant with germline, which a read error may explain. V gene TRBV20-1 combines with J gene TRBJ2-3, with TRBD2 matching over 9 bases. This CDR3 comprises 14 residues. CDR1 is DFQATT and CDR2 is SNEGSKA in the germline V gene (reference sequence). The CDR3 region is CSAIRAGGTDTRYF. The CDR3 coding sequence is TGCAGTGCTATTCGAGCGGGGGGCACAGATACGCGGTATTTT.

V gene TRBV5-1 combines with J gene TRBJ2-1; D gene uncertain. V gave up 0 bases and J gave up 0 bases, with 10 bases separating them. Germline CDR1 SGHRS, CDR2 YFSETQ. The CDR3 contains 16 residues. CDR3 loop: CASSLGQIRSYNEQFF. DNA of the CDR3: TGCGCCAGCAGCTTGGGCCAGATCCGCTCCTACAATGAGCAGTTCTTC.

V is TRBV7-8 and J is TRBJ2-6; D is perhaps TRBD2 (6 bases). CDR1 is SGHVS, CDR2 FQNEAQ, per germline. Trimming removed 3 bases at V and 13 bases at J, with 16 bases between. The CDR3 has 14 amino acids. The CDR3 nucleotides are TGTGCCAGCAGCTTTTTCGACAGACTAGGAGTCCTGACTTTC. Residues: CASSFFDRLGVLTF.

The chain links TRBV29-1 to TRBJ1-2, with no clear D. CDR1 and CDR2 (germline): SQVTM, ANQGSEA. This CDR3 has 11 amino acids. V lost 6 bases and J lost 7, with 12 bases in between. The CDR3 is CSVGAEGGYTF. The CDR3 nucleotides read TGCAGCGTAGGCGCAGAAGGTGGCTACACCTTC.

The rearrangement joins TRBV20-1 to TRBJ2-7; 10 bases match TRBD2. With V trimmed by 6 bases and J by 2 bases, 10 bases remained unmatched. The CDR3 has 15 residues. Per germline, CDR1 DFQATT and CDR2 SNEGSKA (reference sequence). The CDR3, as DNA: TGCAGTGCCGCACGTCCTAGCGGGGGCACCTACGAGCAGTACTTC. Translation gives CSAARPSGGTYEQYF.

J is TRBJ2-3 and V is TRBV3-1, with unresolved D. Germline assignment: CDR1 LGHDT and CDR2 YNNKEL (reference sequence). V lost 1 base and J lost 2, with 10 bases in between. The CDR3 is made up of 15 amino acids. CDR3 amino acids: CASSQGTQDTDTQYF. CDR3 DNA: TGTGCCAGCAGCCAAGGAACCCAGGACACAGATACGCAGTATTTT.

The chain carries TRBV29-1 and TRBJ2-3, with 8 bases lining up with TRBD2. The CDR3 spans 16 residues. CDR1 is SQVTM, CDR2 ANQGSEA, per germline. Trimming took 4 bases from V and 1 from J; bases not matched to a gene: 10. The CDR3 DNA reads as TGCAGCGTTGTCCCCCCCCCGGGGGGGGGCACAGATACGCAGTATTTT. It codes for CSVVPPPGGGTDTQYF.

The gene calls are TRBV7-3 and TRBJ2-5, with D tentatively TRBD1 or TRBD2 (5 bases each). Deletions cut 7 bases from V and 5 bases from J, with 20 bases between. The CDR3 totals 15 residues. CDR1 SGHTA and CDR2 FQGTGA come from the germline V gene. The CDR3, as DNA: TGTGCCAGCACCCACATCCGGGACCCCCGGGAGACCCAGTACTTC. Residues: CASTHIRDPRETQYF.

This clonotype was seen only a few times. The CDR3 bases are TGTGCCAGCAGCCCCCAGTCGGAGACCCAGTACTTC. It yields the protein CASSPQSETQYF. This sequence joins TRBV7-9 and TRBJ2-5; D gene ambiguous. This CDR3 is built from 12 residues. V lost 5 bases, J lost 5 bases, and 9 bases lay in between. CDR1 and CDR2 from the germline V gene are SEHNR and FQNEAQ (reference sequence). Looking up the rest from reference TRBV7-9 and TRBJ2-5 gives the full variable domain: DTGVSQNPRHKITKRGQNVTFRCDPISEHNRLYWYRQTLGQGPEFLTYFQNEAQLEKSRLLSDRFSAERPKGSFSTLEIQRTEQGDSAMYLCASSPQSETQYFGPGTRLLVL.

The chain is built from TRBV7-6 and TRBJ2-5, with D hard to call. The germline V and J ends were trimmed by 2 bases and 1 base, with 11 bases remaining between them. Germline lookup yields CDR1 SGHVS and CDR2 FNYEAQ. This CDR3 is built from 15 residues. The CDR3 DNA reads as TGTGCCAGCAGCTTAACCCTCGCTGTCCAAGAGACCCAGTACTTC. It encodes CASSLTLAVQETQYF.

Only a few counts were recorded for this clonotype. J is TRBJ2-5 and V is TRBV5-7, with TRBD1 matching 9 bases. TRBV5-7 has ORF status, its function being uncertain. This CDR3 contains 16 residues. Germline trimming cut 7 bases from V and 5 bases from J; bases unmatched to any gene: 15. The CDR3 nucleotides are TGTGCCAGCCGCAGAGCCGGGACAGGGAGGAGGGAGACCCAGTACTTC. It codes for CASRRAGTGRRETQYF.

This clonotype was detected only a few times. The J gene is TRBJ2-1, the V gene TRBV7-2; D is possibly TRBD2 (6 bases). This CDR3 is 15 amino acids long. The V gene lost 1 base and the J gene lost 13 bases, with 20 bases spanning the gap. Germline V gene lookup returns CDR1 SGHTA and CDR2 FQGNSA. The CDR3 DNA sequence: TGTGCCAGCAGCTTAGTGGCGGGACCGGGACCCGCTCAGTTCTTC. Protein product: CASSLVAGPGPAQFF.

Concerning this clonotype itself: A much bigger clone sits one base away, suggesting this may be a read error. V usage is TRBV7-2 and J usage is TRBJ1-1; D call uncertain. Looked up from germline, CDR1 is SGHTA and CDR2 is FQGNSA. V was cut by 1 base and J by 3 bases, with 6 bases left in between. The CDR3 runs to 13 residues. The CDR3 here is CASSLGMDTEAFF. As DNA, the CDR3 is TGTGCCAGCAGCTTAGGGATGGACACTGAAGCTTTCTTT.

This clonotype came up a few times. The rearrangement links TRBV29-1 to TRBJ2-2; D possibly corresponds to TRBD1 (5 bases). The length of the CDR3 is 12 residues. CDR1 and CDR2 from the germline V gene are SQVTM and ANQGSEA. The V gene lost 8 bases and the J gene lost 4 bases, with 11 bases spanning the gap. CDR3 protein: CSSRQSTGELFF. CDR3 sequence (DNA): TGCAGCAGTAGACAGAGCACCGGGGAGCTGTTTTTT.

This clonotype was counted only a few times. The J gene is TRBJ1-2, the V gene TRBV9, with TRBD1 matching over 9 bases. The germline CDR1 and CDR2 sequences are SGDLS and YYNGEE. The trim removed 3 bases at V and 4 bases at J, leaving 7 bases unmatched. This CDR3 has 15 residues. The CDR3 sequence is CASSGRQGDFYGYTF. Written as DNA, the CDR3 is TGTGCCAGCAGCGGACGACAGGGGGATTTCTATGGCTACACCTTC.

This clonotype was observed many times. The chain is built from TRBV7-9 and TRBJ1-1, with D perhaps matching TRBD1 (6 bases). This CDR3 is 12 amino acids long. Per germline, CDR1 SEHNR and CDR2 FQNEAQ (reference sequence). Trimming took off 5 bases at V and 5 bases at J, with 9 bases between the two ends. CDR3 residues: CASSPQGTEAFF. The CDR3 nucleotides are TGTGCCAGCAGCCCGCAGGGGACTGAAGCTTTCTTT.

J is TRBJ2-7 and V is TRBV6-5, with TRBD1 matching over 10 bases. Germline V lookup: CDR1 MNHEY, CDR2 SVGAGI. J gave up 4 bases and V 7 bases, and 1 base lay outside the gene matches. CDR3 length: 12 residues. The CDR3 sequence is CASTGQGYEQYF. The CDR3 DNA follows: TGTGCCAGCACGGGACAGGGGTACGAGCAGTACTTC.

The chain is built from TRBV7-9 and TRBJ2-3; perhaps D is TRBD1 or TRBD2 (5 bases each). The CDR3 is made up of 15 amino acids. V was cut by 3 bases and J by 2 bases, with 12 bases left in between. Germline-derived CDR1 and CDR2 are SEHNR and FQNEAQ (reference sequence). CDR3 sequence reads: CASSFAGALTDTQYF. Written as DNA, the CDR3 is TGTGCCAGCAGCTTTGCCGGGGCCCTCACAGATACGCAGTATTTT.

The gene calls are TRBV12-3 or TRBV12-4 and TRBJ1-1; D is unresolved. CDR3 size: 14 residues. V was shortened by 6 bases and J by 4 bases, with 15 bases between the two germline ends. The CDR3 DNA sequence: TGTGCCAGCAGCTACGGTGAAATGAGCACTGAAGCTTTCTTT. It is translated as CASSYGEMSTEAFF.